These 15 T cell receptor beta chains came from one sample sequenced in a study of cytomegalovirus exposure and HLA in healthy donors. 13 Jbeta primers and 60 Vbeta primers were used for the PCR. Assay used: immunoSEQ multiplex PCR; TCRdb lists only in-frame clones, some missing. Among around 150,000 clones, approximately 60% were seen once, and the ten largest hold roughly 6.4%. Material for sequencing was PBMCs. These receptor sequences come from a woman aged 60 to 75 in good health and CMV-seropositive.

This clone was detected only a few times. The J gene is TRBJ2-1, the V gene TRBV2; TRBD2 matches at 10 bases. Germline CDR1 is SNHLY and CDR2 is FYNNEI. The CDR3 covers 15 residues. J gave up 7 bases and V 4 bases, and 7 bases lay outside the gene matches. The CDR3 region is CASSGASGRSNEQFF. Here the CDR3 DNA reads TGTGCCAGCAGTGGTGCTAGCGGGAGATCGAATGAGCAGTTCTTC. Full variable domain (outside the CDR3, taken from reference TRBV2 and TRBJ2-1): EPEVTQTPSHQVTQMGQEVILRCVPISNHLYFYWYRQILGQKVEFLVSFYNNEISEKSEIFDDQFSVERPDGSNFTLKIRSTKLEDSAMYFCASSGASGRSNEQFFGPGTRLTVL.

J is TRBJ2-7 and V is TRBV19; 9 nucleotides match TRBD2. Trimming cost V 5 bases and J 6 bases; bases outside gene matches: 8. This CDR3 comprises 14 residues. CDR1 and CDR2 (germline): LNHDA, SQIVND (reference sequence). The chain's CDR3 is CASSQAGGPLEQYF. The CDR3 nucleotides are TGTGCCAGTAGTCAAGCGGGAGGACCTCTCGAGCAGTACTTC.

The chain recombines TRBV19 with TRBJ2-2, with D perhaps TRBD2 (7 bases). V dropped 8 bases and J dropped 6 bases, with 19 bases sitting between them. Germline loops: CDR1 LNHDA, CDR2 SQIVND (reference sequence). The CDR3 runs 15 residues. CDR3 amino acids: CASWSRGASPGELFF. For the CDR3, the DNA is TGTGCCAGTTGGTCTCGGGGGGCATCCCCCGGGGAGCTGTTTTTT.

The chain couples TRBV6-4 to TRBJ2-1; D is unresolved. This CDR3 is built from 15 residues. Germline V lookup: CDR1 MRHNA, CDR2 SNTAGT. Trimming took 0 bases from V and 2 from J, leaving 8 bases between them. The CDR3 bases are TGTGCCAGCAGTGACTCGATCGCGGCCTACAATGAGCAGTTCTTC. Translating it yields CASSDSIAAYNEQFF.

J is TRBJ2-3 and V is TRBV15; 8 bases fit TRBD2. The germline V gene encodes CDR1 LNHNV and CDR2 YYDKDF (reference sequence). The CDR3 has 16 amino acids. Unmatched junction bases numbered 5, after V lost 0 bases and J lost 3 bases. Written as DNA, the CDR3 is TGTGCCACCAGCAGAGATTGGACGGGAGGGACAGATACGCAGTATTTT. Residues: CATSRDWTGGTDTQYF.

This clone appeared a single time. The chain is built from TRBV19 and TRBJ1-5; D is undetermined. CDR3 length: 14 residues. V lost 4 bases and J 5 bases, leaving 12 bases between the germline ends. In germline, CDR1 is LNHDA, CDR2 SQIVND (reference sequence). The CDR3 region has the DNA TGTGCCAGTAGTAACGGCAGGCCGGATCAGCCCCAGCATTTT. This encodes CASSNGRPDQPQHF. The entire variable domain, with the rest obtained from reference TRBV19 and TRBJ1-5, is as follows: DGGITQSPKYLFRKEGQNVTLSCEQNLNHDAMYWYRQDPGQGLRLIYYSQIVNDFQKGDIAEGYSVSREKKESFPLTVTSAQKNPTAFYLCASSNGRPDQPQHFGDGTRLSIL.

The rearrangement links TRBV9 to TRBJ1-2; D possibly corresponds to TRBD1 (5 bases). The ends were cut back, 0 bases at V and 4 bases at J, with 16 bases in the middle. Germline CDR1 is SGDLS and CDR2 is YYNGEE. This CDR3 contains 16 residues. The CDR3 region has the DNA TGTGCCAGCAGCGTAGGCGGGGCAGCCGTGAGCTATGGCTACACCTTC. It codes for CASSVGGAAVSYGYTF.

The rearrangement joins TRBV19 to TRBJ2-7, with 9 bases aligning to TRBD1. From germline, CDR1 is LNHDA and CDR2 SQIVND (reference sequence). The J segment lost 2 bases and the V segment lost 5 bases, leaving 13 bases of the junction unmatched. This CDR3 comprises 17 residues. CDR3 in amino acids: CASSRFPGQGETYEQYF. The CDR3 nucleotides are TGTGCCAGTAGTCGTTTCCCGGGACAGGGCGAAACCTACGAGCAGTACTTC.

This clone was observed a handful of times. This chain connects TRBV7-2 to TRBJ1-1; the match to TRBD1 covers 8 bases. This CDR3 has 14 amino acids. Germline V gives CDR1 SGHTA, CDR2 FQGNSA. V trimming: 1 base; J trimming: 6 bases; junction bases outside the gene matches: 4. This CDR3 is CASSLGPDRAEAFF. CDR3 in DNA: TGTGCCAGCAGCTTAGGCCCGGACAGGGCTGAAGCTTTCTTT.

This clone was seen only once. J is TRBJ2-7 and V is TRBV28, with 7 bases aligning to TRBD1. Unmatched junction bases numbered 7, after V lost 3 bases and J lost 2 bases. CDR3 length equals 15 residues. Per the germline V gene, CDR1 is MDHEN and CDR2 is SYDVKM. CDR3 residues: CASSFSGGGTYEQYF. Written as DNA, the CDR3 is TGTGCCAGCAGTTTCTCAGGGGGTGGTACCTACGAGCAGTACTTC.

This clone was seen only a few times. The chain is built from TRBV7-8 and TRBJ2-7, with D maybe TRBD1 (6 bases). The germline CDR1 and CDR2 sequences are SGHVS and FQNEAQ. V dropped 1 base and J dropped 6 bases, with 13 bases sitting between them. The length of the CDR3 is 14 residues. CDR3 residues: CASSLDFSGAEQYF. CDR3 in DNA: TGTGCCAGCAGCTTAGATTTCTCAGGGGCCGAGCAGTACTTC.

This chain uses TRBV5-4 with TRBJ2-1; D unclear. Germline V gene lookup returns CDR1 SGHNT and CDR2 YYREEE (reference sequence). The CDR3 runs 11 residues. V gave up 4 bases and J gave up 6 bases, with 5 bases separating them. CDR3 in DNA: TGTGCCAGCAGCCTTAGCAATGAGCAGTTCTTC. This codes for CASSLSNEQFF.

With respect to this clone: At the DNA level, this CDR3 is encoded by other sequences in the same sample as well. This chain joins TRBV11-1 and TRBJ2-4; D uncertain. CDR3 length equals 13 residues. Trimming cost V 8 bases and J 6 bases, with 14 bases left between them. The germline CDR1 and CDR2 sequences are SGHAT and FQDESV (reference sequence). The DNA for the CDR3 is TGTGCCAGCTCCCGAGGCCGGGTAAACATTCAGTACTTC. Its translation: CASSRGRVNIQYF.

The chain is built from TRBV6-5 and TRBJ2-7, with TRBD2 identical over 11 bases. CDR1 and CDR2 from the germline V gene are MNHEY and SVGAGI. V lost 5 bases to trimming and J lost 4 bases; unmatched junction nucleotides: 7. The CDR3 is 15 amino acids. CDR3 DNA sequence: TGTGCCAGCAGTCCCTCCACTAGCGGGGGATACGAGCAGTACTTC. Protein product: CASSPSTSGGYEQYF.

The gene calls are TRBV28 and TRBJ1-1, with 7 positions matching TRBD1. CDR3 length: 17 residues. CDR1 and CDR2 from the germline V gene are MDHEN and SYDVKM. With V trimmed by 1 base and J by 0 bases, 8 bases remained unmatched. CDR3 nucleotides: TGTGCCAGCAGTTTATACAGGGGTGGAGGTATGAACACTGAAGCTTTCTTT. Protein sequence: CASSLYRGGGMNTEAFF. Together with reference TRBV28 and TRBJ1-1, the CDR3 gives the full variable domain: DVKVTQSSRYLVKRTGEKVFLECVQDMDHENMFWYRQDPGLGLRLIYFSYDVKMKEKGDIPEGYSVSREKKERFSLILESASTNQTSMYLCASSLYRGGGMNTEAFFGQGTRLTVV.